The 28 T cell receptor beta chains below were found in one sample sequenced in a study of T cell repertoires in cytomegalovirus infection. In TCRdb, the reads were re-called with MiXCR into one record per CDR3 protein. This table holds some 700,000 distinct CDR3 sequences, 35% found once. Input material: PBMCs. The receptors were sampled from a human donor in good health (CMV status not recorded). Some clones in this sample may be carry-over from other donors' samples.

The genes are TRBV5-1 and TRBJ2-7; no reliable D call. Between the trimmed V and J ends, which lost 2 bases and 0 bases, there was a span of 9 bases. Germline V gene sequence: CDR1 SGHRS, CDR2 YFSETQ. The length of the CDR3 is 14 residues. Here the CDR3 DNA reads TGCGCCAGCAGCTTCGACCTACGCTCCTACGAGCAGTACTTC. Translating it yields CASSFDLRSYEQYF.

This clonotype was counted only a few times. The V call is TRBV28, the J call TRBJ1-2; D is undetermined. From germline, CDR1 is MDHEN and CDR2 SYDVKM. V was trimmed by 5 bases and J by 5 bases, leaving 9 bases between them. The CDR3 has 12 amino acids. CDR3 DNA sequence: TGTGCCAGCAGTCCTCGGCAGTATGGCTACACCTTC. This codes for CASSPRQYGYTF.

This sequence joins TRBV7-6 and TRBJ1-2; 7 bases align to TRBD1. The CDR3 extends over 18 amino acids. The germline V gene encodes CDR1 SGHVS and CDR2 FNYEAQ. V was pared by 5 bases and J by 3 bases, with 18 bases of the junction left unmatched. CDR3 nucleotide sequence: TGTGCCAGCAGCCCGAGCCCCTCCGGAGGGGGCGCCGACTATGGCTACACCTTC. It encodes CASSPSPSGGGADYGYTF.

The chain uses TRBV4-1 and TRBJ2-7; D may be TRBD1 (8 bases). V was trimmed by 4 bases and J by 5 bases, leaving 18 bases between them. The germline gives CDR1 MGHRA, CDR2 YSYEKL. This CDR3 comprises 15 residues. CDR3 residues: CASSLQGGTQDEQYF. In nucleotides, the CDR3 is TGCGCCAGCAGCCTACAGGGGGGGACCCAAGACGAGCAGTACTTC.

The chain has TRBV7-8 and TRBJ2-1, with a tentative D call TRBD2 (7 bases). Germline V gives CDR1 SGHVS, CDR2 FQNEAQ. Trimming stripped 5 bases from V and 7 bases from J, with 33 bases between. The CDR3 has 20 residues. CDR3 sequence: CASSHRTGGGQHLDTNEQFF. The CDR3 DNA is TGTGCCAGCAGCCATAGGACGGGCGGGGGACAACACCTTGATACGAATGAGCAGTTCTTC. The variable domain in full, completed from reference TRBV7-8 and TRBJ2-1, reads GAGVSQSPRYKVAKRGQDVALRCDPISGHVSLFWYQQALGQGPEFLTYFQNEAQLDKSGLPSDRFFAERPEGSVSTLKIQRTQQEDSAVYLCASSHRTGGGQHLDTNEQFFGPGTRLTVL.

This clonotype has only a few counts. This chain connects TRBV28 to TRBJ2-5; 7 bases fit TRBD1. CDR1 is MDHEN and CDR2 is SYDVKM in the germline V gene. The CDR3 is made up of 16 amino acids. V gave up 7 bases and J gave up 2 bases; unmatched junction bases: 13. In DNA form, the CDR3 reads TGTGCCAGCACCCCGGCGGGCGAGGGGGCACAAGAGACCCAGTACTTC. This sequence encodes CASTPAGEGAQETQYF.

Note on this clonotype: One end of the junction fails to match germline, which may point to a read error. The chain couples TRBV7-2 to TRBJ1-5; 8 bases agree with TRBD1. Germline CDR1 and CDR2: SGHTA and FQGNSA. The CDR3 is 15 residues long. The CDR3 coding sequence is TGTGACAGCAGCGCCGGACAGGGATTCAATCAGCCCCATCATTTT. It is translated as CDSSAGQGFNQPHHF.

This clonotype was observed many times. The CDR3 spells CASSPFGGGVNNEQFF. CDR3 nucleotides: TGTGCCAGCAGCCCGTTCGGAGGCGGGGTTAACAATGAGCAGTTCTTC. The chain is built from TRBV7-3 and TRBJ2-1; tentative D call: TRBD2 (6 bases). Trimming removed 5 bases at V and 5 bases at J, with 19 bases between. Germline V gene data show CDR1 as SGHTA and CDR2 as FQGTGA. The length of the CDR3 is 16 residues. The whole variable domain, filled in from reference TRBV7-3 and TRBJ2-1, reads GAGVSQTPSNKVTEKGKYVELRCDPISGHTALYWYRQSLGQGPEFLIYFQGTGAADDSGLPNDRFFAVRPEGSVSTLKIQRTERGDSAVYLCASSPFGGGVNNEQFFGPGTRLTVL.

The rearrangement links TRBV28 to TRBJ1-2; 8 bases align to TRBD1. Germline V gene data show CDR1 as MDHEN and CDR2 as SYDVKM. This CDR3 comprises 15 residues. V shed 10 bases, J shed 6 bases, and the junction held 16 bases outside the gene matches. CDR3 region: CATTYRGYGFHGYTF. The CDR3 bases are TGTGCCACCACGTACAGGGGGTACGGATTCCATGGCTACACCTTC.

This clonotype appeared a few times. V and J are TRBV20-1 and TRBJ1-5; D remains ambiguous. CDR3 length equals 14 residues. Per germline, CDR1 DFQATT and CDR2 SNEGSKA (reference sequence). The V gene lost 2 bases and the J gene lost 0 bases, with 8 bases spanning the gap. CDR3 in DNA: TGCAGTGCTAGATCTCGGTATAGCAATCAGCCCCAGCATTTT. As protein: CSARSRYSNQPQHF.

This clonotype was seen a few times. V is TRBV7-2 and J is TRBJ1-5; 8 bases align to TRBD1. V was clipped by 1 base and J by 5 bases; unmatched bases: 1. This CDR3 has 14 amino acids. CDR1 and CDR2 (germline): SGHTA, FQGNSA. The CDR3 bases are TGTGCCAGCAGCTTAGAACAGGGGGATCAGCCCCAGCATTTT. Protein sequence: CASSLEQGDQPQHF. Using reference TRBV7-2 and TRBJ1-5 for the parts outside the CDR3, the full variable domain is GAGVSQSPSNKVTEKGKDVELRCDPISGHTALYWYRQSLGQGLEFLIYFQGNSAPDKSGLPSDRFSAERTGGSVSTLTIQRTQQEDSAVYLCASSLEQGDQPQHFGDGTRLSIL.

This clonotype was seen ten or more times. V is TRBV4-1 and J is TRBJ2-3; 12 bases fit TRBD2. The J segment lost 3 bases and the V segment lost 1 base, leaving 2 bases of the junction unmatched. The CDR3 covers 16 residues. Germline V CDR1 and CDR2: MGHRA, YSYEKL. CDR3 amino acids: CASSQVLAGGTDTQYF. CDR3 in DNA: TGCGCCAGCAGCCAAGTTCTAGCGGGAGGGACAGATACGCAGTATTTT.

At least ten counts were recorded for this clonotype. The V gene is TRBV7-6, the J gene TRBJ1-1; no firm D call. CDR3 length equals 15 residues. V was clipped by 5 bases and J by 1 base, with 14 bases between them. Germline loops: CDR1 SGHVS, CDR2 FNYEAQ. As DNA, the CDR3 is TGTGCCAGCAGCCGACCAGGAGGGAGGAACACTGAAGCTTTCTTT. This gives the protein CASSRPGGRNTEAFF.

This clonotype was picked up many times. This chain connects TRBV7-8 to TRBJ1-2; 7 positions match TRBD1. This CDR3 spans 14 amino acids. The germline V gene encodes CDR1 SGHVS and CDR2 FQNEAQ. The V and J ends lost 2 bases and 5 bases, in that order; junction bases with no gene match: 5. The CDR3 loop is CASSLWGQSYGYTF. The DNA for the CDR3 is TGTGCCAGCAGCTTATGGGGACAGTCATATGGCTACACCTTC.

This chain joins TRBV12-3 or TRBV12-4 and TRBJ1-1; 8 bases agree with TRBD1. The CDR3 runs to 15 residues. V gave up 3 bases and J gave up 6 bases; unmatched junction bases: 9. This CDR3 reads CASSLTGAARAEAFF. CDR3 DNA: TGTGCCAGCAGTTTGACAGGGGCCGCGCGGGCTGAAGCTTTCTTT.

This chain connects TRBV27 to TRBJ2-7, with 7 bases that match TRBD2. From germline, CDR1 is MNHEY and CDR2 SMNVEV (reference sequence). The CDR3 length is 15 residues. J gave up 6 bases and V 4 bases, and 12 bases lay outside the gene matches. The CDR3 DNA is TGTGCCAGCAGTTATGGAGCGGGAAGCCTTGGCGAGCAGTACTTC. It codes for CASSYGAGSLGEQYF.

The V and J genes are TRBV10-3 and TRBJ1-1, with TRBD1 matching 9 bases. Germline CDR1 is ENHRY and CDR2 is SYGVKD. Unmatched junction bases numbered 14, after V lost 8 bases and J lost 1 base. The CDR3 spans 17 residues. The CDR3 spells CAIRSGNRGHRNTEAFF. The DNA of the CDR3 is TGTGCCATCCGTAGCGGCAACAGGGGGCACAGGAACACTGAAGCTTTCTTT.

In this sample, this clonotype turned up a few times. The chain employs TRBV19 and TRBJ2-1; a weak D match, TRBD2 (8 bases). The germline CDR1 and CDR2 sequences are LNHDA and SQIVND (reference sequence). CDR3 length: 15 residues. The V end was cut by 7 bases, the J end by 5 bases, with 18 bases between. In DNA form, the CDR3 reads TGTGCCAGTAAGGGGGCGGGGGGAACGAACAATGAGCAGTTCTTC. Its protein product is CASKGAGGTNNEQFF.

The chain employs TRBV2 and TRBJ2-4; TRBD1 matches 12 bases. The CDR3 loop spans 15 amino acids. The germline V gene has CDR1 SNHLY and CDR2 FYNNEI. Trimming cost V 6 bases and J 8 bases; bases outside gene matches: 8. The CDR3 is CASRGQGALIYIQYF. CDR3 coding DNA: TGTGCCAGCAGGGGACAGGGGGCGCTTATATACATTCAGTACTTC.

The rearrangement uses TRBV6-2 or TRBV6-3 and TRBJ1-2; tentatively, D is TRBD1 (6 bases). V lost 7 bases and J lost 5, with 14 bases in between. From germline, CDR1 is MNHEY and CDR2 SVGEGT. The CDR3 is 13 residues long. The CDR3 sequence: CASTGGAGYGYTF. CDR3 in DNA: TGTGCCAGCACCGGGGGCGCAGGGTATGGCTACACCTTC.

CDR3 sequence (DNA): TGTGCCAGCAGTGTGGGCAGGGTTGTGAAAGTGCCCCAGCATTTT. This gives the protein CASSVGRVVKVPQHF. The rearrangement links TRBV6-6 to TRBJ1-5; a weak D match, TRBD1 (5 bases). CDR1 MNHNY and CDR2 SVGAGI come from the germline V gene (reference sequence). The ends were cut back, 5 bases at V and 9 bases at J, with 20 bases in the middle. The CDR3 sequence is 15 residues long.

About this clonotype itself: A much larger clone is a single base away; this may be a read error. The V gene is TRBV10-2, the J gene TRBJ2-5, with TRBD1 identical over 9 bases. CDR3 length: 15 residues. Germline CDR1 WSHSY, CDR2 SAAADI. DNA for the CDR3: TGCGACAGCAGCAGGGGACAGGGTCTTTCAGAGACCCAGTACTTC. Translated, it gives CDSSRGQGLSETQYF.

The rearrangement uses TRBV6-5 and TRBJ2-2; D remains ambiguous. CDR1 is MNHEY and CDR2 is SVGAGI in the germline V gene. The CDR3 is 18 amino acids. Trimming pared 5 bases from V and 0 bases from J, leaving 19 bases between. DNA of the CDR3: TGTGCCAGCAGTAAATCATTTTCTAGTTATTCGAACACCGGGGAGCTGTTTTTT. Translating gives CASSKSFSSYSNTGELFF.

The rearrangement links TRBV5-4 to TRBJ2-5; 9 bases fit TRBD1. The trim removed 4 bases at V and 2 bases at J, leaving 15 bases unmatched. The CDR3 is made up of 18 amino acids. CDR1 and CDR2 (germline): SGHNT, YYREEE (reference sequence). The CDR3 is CASSRDVFGQGIQETQYF. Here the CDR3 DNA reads TGTGCCAGCAGCCGGGACGTCTTCGGACAGGGGATACAAGAGACCCAGTACTTC.

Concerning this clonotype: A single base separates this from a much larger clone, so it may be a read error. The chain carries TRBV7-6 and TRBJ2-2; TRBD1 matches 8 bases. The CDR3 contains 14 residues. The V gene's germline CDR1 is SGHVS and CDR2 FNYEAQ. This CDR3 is CASSWDRLTGKLFF. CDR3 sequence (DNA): TGTGCCAGCAGTTGGGACAGGCTGACCGGGAAGCTGTTTTTT.

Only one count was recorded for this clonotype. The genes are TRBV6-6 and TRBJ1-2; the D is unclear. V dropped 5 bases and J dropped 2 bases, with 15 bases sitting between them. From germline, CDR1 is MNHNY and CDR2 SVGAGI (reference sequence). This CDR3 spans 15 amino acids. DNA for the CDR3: TGTGCCAGCAGTCCGCTGGGAAGAGAAAACTATGGCTACACCTTC. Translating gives CASSPLGRENYGYTF.

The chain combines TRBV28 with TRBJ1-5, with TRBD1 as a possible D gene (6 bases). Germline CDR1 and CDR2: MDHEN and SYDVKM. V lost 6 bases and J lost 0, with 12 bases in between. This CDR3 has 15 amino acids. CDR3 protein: CASRRTVYSNQPQHF. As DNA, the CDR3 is TGTGCCAGCAGGCGGACAGTTTATAGCAATCAGCCCCAGCATTTT.

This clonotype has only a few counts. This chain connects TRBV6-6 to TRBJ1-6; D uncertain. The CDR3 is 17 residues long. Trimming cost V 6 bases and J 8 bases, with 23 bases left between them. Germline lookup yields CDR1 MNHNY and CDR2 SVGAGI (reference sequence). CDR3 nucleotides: TGTGCCAGCAGCTACGTCTCTCCTATGATATCGGATTCACCCCTCCACTTT. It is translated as CASSYVSPMISDSPLHF.